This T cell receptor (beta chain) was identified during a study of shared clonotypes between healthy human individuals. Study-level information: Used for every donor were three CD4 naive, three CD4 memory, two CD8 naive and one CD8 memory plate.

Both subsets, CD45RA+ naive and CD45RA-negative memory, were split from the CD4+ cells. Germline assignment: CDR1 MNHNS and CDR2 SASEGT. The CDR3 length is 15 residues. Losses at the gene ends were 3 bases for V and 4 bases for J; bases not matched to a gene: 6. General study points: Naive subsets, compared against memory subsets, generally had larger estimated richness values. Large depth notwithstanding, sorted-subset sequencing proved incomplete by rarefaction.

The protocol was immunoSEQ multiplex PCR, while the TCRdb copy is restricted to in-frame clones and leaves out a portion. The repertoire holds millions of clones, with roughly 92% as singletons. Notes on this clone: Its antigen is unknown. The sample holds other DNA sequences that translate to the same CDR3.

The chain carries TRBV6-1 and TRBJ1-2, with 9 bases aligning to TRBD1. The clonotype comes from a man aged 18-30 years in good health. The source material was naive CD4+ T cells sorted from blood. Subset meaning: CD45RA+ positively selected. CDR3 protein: CASSDPGQGRYGYTF. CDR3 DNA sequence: TGTGCCAGCAGTGACCCGGGACAGGGACGCTATGGCTACACCTTC.